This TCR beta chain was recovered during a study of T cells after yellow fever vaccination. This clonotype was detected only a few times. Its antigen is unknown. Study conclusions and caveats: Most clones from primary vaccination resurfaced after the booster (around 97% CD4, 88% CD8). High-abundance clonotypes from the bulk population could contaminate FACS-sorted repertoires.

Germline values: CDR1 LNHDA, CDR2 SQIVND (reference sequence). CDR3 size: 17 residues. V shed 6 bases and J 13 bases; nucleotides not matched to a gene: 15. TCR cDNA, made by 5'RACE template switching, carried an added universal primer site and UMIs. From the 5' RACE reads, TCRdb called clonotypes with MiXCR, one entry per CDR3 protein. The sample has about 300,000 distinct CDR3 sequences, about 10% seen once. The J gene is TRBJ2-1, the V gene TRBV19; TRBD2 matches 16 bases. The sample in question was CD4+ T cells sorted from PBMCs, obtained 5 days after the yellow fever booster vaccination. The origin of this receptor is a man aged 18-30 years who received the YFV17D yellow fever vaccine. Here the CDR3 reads CASSRSGTSGGGRYQFF. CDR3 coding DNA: TGTGCCAGTAGCCGGTCCGGGACTAGCGGGGGGGGCAGGTACCAGTTCTTC.